These T cell receptor beta chains were read from a single sample in a study of shared clonotypes between healthy human individuals. Sequencing was performed with immunoSEQ multiplex PCR; in TCRdb, only in-frame clones are kept and a portion is missing. The sample yields approximately 810,000 clones, 92% seen once. Source material: naive CD8+ T cells sorted from blood. All receptors come from a man in his thirties or forties in good health. Each CDR3 is given with its conserved first and last residue. The D gene is left open where the match is weak. Clone size, where shown, is once, few, many, or a class for clones that have expanded.

J | D | V | size | CDR3 | DNA
TRBJ2-7 | TRBD2 | TRBV27 | . | CASSSSGSDYDEQYF | TGTGCCAGCAGTTCTAGCGGGAGTGATTACGACGAGCAGTACTTC
TRBJ2-2 | . | TRBV7-9 | . | CASSYRAGLDTGELFF | TGTGCCAGCAGCTACCGAGCGGGCTTGGACACCGGGGAGCTGTTTTTT
TRBJ1-3 | . | TRBV7-9 | . | CASTLKVQSGNTIYF | TGTGCCAGCACCCTGAAGGTTCAGTCCGGAAACACCATATATTTT
TRBJ1-4 | TRBD1 | TRBV30 | . | CAWGEGALRDEKLFF | TGTGCCTGGGGGGAGGGGGCTCTCCGGGACGAAAAACTGTTTTTT
TRBJ1-2 | . | TRBV28 | . | CASSLAVRDYGYTF | TGTGCCAGCAGTTTGGCAGTTAGGGACTATGGCTACACCTTC
TRBJ2-1 | . | TRBV7-6 | . | CASSLNLGGTEEQFF | TGTGCCAGCAGCTTAAACCTTGGCGGGACGGAGGAGCAGTTCTTC
TRBJ2-1 | . | TRBV7-2 | . | CASSLSQPNEQFF | TGTGCCAGCAGCTTGAGCCAGCCGAATGAGCAGTTCTTC
TRBJ2-1 | . | TRBV19 | . | CASSGNVNEQFF | TGTGCCAGTAGCGGGAACGTCAATGAGCAGTTCTTC
TRBJ2-7 | TRBD1 | TRBV7-8 | . | CASSLRGRYEQYF | TGTGCCAGCAGCTTGAGGGGGCGCTACGAGCAGTACTTC
TRBJ2-7 | . | TRBV27 | . | CASSGAIGYEQYF | TGTGCCAGCAGCGGGGCTATTGGTTACGAGCAGTACTTC
TRBJ2-3 | . | TRBV27 | once | CASSLFSTDTQYF | TGTGCCAGCAGTTTGTTCTCCACAGATACGCAGTATTTT
TRBJ2-3 | . | TRBV6-6 | . | CASARAPSTDTQYF | TGTGCCAGCGCACGGGCACCTAGCACAGATACGCAGTATTTT
TRBJ2-1 | TRBD1 | TRBV27 | . | CASSLGTGWNEQFF | TGTGCCAGCAGTTTGGGGACAGGGTGGAATGAGCAGTTCTTC
TRBJ1-5 | TRBD1 | TRBV11-3 | . | CASSLGQGPGQPQHF | TGTGCCAGCAGCTTAGGACAGGGGCCGGGGCAGCCCCAGCATTTT
TRBJ1-2 | . | TRBV2 | . | CASRGGDYGYTF | TGTGCCAGCAGGGGGGGCGACTATGGCTACACCTTC
TRBJ1-3 | . | TRBV29-1 | . | CSVEPGGSGNTIYF | TGCAGCGTTGAACCGGGGGGTTCCGGAAACACCATATATTTT
TRBJ1-5 | . | TRBV6-5 | . | CASSYSPNQPQHF | TGTGCCAGCAGTTACTCTCCAAATCAGCCCCAGCATTTT
TRBJ1-2 | . | TRBV29-1 | once | CSSPTRYGYTF | TGCAGCTCCCCGACGAGATATGGCTACACCTTC
TRBJ2-5 | TRBD1 | TRBV28 | . | CASERTGQETQYF | TGTGCCAGCGAAAGGACAGGACAAGAGACCCAGTACTTC
TRBJ2-7 | . | TRBV5-1 | . | CASSPLQRSSYEQYF | TGCGCCAGCAGCCCACTCCAGCGGAGCTCCTACGAGCAGTACTTC
TRBJ2-7 | . | TRBV9 | once | CASSVGDGGGREQYF | TGTGCCAGCAGCGTAGGCGATGGGGGAGGTCGGGAGCAGTACTTC
TRBJ2-2 | TRBD1 | TRBV6-1 | . | CASSDSRGYPGELFF | TGTGCCAGCAGTGATTCCAGGGGGTACCCCGGGGAGCTGTTTTTT
TRBJ1-5 | . | TRBV6-5 | . | CASSGGYSNQPQHF | TGTGCCAGCAGCGGGGGTTATAGCAATCAGCCCCAGCATTTT
TRBJ2-5 | . | TRBV7-7 | . | CASSPYLRETQYF | TGTGCTAGCAGCCCCTACCTCCGCGAGACCCAGTACTTC
TRBJ2-3 | TRBD1 | TRBV28 | . | CASSLGTGYTDTQYF | TGTGCCAGCAGTTTGGGGACAGGTTACACAGATACGCAGTATTTT
TRBJ2-1 | TRBD2 | TRBV6-5 | . | CASSYLGGEHEQFF | TGTGCCAGCAGTTACCTGGGAGGGGAACATGAGCAGTTCTTC
TRBJ1-5 | TRBD1 | TRBV4-1 | . | CASSQDKGAEEPQHF | TGCGCCAGCAGCCAAGATAAGGGGGCAGAGGAGCCCCAGCATTTT
TRBJ2-3 | . | TRBV27 | . | CASSLDKNTDTQYF | TGTGCCAGCAGTTTAGACAAAAACACAGATACGCAGTATTTT
TRBJ1-4 | . | TRBV29-1 | . | CSVMASQGDNEKLFF | TGCAGCGTTATGGCATCCCAAGGGGACAATGAAAAACTGTTTTTT
TRBJ2-7 | . | TRBV7-6 | . | CASSPTSPIPASEQYF | TGTGCCAGCAGCCCTACTAGCCCGATTCCCGCGAGCGAGCAGTACTTC
TRBJ2-5 | . | TRBV5-6 | once | CASSLGQSQETQYF | TGTGCCAGCAGCCTCGGACAGTCGCAAGAGACCCAGTACTTC
TRBJ2-7 | . | TRBV7-2 | . | CASSSQQGLEQYF | TGTGCCAGCAGCTCTCAACAGGGTCTCGAGCAGTACTTC
TRBJ2-7 | TRBD1 | TRBV2 | few | CASSSGTGNYEQYF | TGTGCCAGCAGCTCCGGGACAGGGAACTACGAGCAGTACTTC
TRBJ2-1 | . | TRBV6-1 | . | CASKSGQSPYNEQFF | TGTGCCAGCAAGAGCGGACAGTCCCCTTACAATGAGCAGTTCTTC
TRBJ1-1 | TRBD1 | TRBV25-1 | . | CASSWDRGNTEAFF | TGTGCCAGCAGTTGGGACAGGGGGAACACTGAAGCTTTCTTT
TRBJ2-7 | TRBD1 | TRBV15 | . | CATSRKTGSEQYF | TGTGCCACCAGCAGAAAGACAGGGAGCGAGCAGTACTTC
TRBJ1-1 | . | TRBV27 | . | CASSLSSGIEAFF | TGTGCCAGCAGTTTATCATCAGGGATTGAAGCTTTCTTT
TRBJ2-3 | TRBD2 | TRBV29-1 | few | CSVVLAGEITDTQYF | TGCAGCGTTGTATTGGCGGGAGAGATCACAGATACGCAGTATTTT
TRBJ1-2 | TRBD1 | TRBV15 | . | CATSVTGTGGLRNYGYTF | TGTGCCACCAGCGTTACCGGGACAGGGGGCTTAAGAAACTATGGCTACACCTTC
TRBJ2-7 | TRBD2 | TRBV29-1 | . | CSAIAGAGEQYF | TGCAGCGCAATAGCGGGAGCTGGCGAGCAGTACTTC
TRBJ2-5 | . | TRBV4-1 | . | CASSQTGSPLLETQYF | TGCGCCAGCAGCCAAACAGGTTCTCCTCTGCTGGAGACCCAGTACTTC
TRBJ1-2 | . | TRBV6-5 | few | CASSYTSDVPYGYTF | TGTGCCAGCAGTTACACCTCGGATGTGCCGTATGGCTACACCTTC
TRBJ2-7 | TRBD1 | TRBV7-9 | . | CASSSRTPGQGAYEQYF | TGTGCCAGCAGCTCGCGGACACCGGGTCAGGGGGCCTACGAGCAGTACTTC
TRBJ2-7 | . | TRBV6-1 | . | CASSEDTATYEQYF | TGTGCCAGCAGTGAAGACACCGCCACCTACGAGCAGTACTTC
TRBJ2-7 | . | TRBV2 | . | CASSEGVSYEQYF | TGTGCCAGCAGTGAAGGGGTTTCCTACGAGCAGTACTTC
TRBJ2-3 | TRBD2 | TRBV9 | . | CASSVLVGRAGDTDTQYF | TGTGCCAGCAGCGTTCTTGTCGGGAGGGCCGGAGACACAGATACGCAGTATTTT
TRBJ2-3 | . | TRBV7-9 | . | CASSLSDTQYF | TGTGCCAGCAGCTTATCAGATACGCAGTATTTT
TRBJ2-2 | . | TRBV4-2 | . | CASSPWGGTKDGELFF | TGTGCCAGCAGCCCATGGGGCGGGACCAAGGACGGGGAGCTGTTTTTT
TRBJ2-3 | TRBD2 | TRBV4-1 | . | CASSQTYTSGTLTSEQYF | TGCGCCAGCAGCCAGACCTATACTAGCGGGACCCTAACTAGTGAGCAGTATTTT
TRBJ2-7 | . | TRBV27 | . | CASGRTYEQYF | TGTGCCAGCGGAAGGACCTACGAGCAGTACTTC
TRBJ2-1 | . | TRBV7-9 | . | CASSLVGSPYNEQFF | TGTGCCAGCAGCTTAGTGGGGTCCCCCTACAATGAGCAGTTCTTC
TRBJ2-7 | . | TRBV18 | . | CASSPLWTTRKKGGHEQYF | TGTGCCAGCTCACCACTTTGGACAACGCGGAAGAAGGGGGGCCACGAGCAGTACTTC
TRBJ1-3 | . | TRBV28 | . | CASSPPTVGNTIYF | TGTGCCAGCAGTCCTCCCACTGTCGGAAACACCATATATTTT
TRBJ2-1 | TRBD2 | TRBV29-1 | . | CSVEMAGVPANEQFF | TGCAGCGTTGAAATGGCGGGAGTACCGGCCAATGAGCAGTTCTTC
TRBJ2-1 | . | TRBV15 | . | CATIAPQGGNEQFF | TGTGCCACCATAGCTCCCCAGGGGGGCAATGAGCAGTTCTTC
TRBJ2-7 | . | TRBV27 | . | CASSPFPGTYEQYF | TGTGCCAGCAGTCCCTTCCCAGGTACCTACGAGCAGTACTTC
TRBJ2-5 | . | TRBV7-9 | . | CASGEQETQYF | TGTGCCAGCGGGGAACAGGAGACCCAGTACTTC